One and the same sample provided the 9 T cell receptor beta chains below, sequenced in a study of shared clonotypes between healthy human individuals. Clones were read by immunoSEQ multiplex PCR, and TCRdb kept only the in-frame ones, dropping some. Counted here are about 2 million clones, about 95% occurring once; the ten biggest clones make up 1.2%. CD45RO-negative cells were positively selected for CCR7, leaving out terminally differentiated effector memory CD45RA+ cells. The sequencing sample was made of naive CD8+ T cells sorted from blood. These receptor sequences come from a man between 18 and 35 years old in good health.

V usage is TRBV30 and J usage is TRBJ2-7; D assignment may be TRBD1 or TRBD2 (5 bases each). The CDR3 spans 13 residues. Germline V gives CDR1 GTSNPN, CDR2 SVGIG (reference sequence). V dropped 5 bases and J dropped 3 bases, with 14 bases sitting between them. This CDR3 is CAWGWGSVYEQYF. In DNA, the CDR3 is TGTGCCTGGGGGTGGGGGAGCGTCTACGAGCAGTACTTC.

The CDR3, as DNA: TGTGCCAGCAGTTCCGGGACAGGGGGTGGGGAATATTACAATGAGCAGTTCTTC. Residues: CASSSGTGGGEYYNEQFF. The chain links TRBV28 to TRBJ2-1, with 11 bases identical to TRBD1. There are 18 residues in the CDR3. Germline loops: CDR1 MDHEN, CDR2 SYDVKM. J lost 4 bases, V lost 4 bases, and 12 bases had no gene match.

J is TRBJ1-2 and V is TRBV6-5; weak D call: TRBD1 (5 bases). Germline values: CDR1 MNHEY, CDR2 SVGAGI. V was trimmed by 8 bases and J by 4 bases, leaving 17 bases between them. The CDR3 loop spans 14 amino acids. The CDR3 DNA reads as TGTGCCAGCCAAAGAGAAGGGGTTGGCTATGGCTACACCTTC. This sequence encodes CASQREGVGYGYTF.

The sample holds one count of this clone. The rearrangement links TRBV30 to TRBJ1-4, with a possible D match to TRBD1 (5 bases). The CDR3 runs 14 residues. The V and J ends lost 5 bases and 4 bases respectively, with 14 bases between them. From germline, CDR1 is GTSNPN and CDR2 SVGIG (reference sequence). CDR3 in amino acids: CAWAVGTGNEKLFF. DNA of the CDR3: TGTGCCTGGGCAGTCGGGACGGGTAATGAAAAACTGTTTTTT.

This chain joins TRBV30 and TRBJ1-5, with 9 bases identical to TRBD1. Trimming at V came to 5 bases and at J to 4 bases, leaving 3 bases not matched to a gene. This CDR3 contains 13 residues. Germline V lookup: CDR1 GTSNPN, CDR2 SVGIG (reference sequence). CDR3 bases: TGTGCCTGGGGGGGACAGGGTAATCAGCCCCAGCATTTT. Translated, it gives CAWGGQGNQPQHF.

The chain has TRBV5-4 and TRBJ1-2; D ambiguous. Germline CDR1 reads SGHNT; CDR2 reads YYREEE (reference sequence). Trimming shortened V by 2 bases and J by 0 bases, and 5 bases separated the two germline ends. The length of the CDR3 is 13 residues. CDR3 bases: TGTGCCAGCAGCTTTGAAGCTAACTATGGCTACACCTTC. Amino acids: CASSFEANYGYTF.

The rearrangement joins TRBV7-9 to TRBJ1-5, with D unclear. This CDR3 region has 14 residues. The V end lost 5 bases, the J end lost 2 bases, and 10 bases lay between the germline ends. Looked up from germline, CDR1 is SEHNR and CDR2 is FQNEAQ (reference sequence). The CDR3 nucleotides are TGTGCCAGCAGCCGGGATAGCGGCAATCAGCCCCAGCATTTT. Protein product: CASSRDSGNQPQHF.

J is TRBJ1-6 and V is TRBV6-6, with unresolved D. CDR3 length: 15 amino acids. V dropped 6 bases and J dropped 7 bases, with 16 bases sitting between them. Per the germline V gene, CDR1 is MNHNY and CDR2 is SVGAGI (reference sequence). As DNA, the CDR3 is TGTGCCAGCAGCTATCACTCCGGGTCCAATTCACCCCTCCACTTT. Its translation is CASSYHSGSNSPLHF.

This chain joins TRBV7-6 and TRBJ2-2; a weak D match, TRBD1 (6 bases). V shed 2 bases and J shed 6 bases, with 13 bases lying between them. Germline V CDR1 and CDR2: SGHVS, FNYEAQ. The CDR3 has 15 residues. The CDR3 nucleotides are TGTGCCAGCAGCTTATTCAGGGGCCCGGCCGGGGAGCTGTTTTTT. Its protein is CASSLFRGPAGELFF.